The present entry profiles one TCR beta chain with its context. As yet, its antigen is unknown. These data come from a study of early T cells in non-severe SARS-CoV-2 infection. Turning to the study itself: Chains stayed unpaired after sequencing of bulk RNA from unsorted whole blood. General observations from the study: VDJdb matches were skewed toward anti-spike CD8 T cell responses.

One entry per CDR3 protein, called by TCRdb with MiXCR from the 5' RACE reads. The profile shows approximately 69,000 distinct CDR3 sequences, 12% of them singletons. V gave up 1 base and J gave up 2 bases; unmatched junction bases: 8. In germline, CDR1 is SGHVS, CDR2 FQNEAQ. The CDR3 consists of 16 residues. The receptor's source is an adult who was a healthcare worker with PCR-confirmed SARS-CoV-2 infection or an uninfected control (not recorded which). Sequenced: whole blood. J is TRBJ2-7 and V is TRBV7-8, with TRBD2 matching over 7 bases. This chain's CDR3 is CASSLVRAGPPYEQYF. The DNA of the CDR3 is TGTGCCAGCAGCTTAGTCCGAGCGGGGCCCCCCTACGAGCAGTACTTC.